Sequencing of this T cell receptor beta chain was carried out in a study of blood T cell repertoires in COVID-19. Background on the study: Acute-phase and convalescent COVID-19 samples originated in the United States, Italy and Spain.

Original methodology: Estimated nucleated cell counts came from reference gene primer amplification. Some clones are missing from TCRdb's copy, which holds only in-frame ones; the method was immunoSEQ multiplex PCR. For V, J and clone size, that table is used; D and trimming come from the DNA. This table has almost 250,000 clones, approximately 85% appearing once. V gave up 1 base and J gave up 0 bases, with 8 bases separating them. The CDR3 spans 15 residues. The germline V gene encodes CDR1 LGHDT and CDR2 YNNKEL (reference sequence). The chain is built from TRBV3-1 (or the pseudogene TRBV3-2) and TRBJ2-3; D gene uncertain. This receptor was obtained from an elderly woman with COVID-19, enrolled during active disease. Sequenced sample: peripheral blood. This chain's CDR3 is CASSQASYSTDTQYF. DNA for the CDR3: TGTGCCAGCAGCCAAGCCTCGTATAGCACAGATACGCAGTATTTT.